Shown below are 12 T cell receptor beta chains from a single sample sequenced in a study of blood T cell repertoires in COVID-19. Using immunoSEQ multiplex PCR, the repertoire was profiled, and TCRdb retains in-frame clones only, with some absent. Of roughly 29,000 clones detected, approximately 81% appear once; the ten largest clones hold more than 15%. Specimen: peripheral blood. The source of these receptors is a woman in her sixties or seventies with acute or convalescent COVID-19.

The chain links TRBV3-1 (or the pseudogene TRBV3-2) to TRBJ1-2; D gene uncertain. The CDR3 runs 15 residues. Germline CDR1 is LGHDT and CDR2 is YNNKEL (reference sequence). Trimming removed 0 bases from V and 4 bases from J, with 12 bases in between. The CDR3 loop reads CASSQDSREAYGYTF. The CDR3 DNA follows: TGTGCCAGCAGCCAAGATTCGAGGGAGGCCTATGGCTACACCTTC.

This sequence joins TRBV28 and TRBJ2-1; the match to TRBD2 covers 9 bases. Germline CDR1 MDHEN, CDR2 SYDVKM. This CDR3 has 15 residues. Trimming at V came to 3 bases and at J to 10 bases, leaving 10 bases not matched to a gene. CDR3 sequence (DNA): TGTGCCAGCAGTTTTATGCGGGGGGGCCTGGGGGAGCAGTTCTTC. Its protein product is CASSFMRGGLGEQFF.

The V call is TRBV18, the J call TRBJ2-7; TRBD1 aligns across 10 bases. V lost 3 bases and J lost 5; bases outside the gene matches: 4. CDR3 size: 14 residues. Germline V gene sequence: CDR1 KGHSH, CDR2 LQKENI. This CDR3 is CASSPRTGGDEQYF. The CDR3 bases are TGTGCCAGCTCACCCAGGACAGGGGGGGACGAGCAGTACTTC.

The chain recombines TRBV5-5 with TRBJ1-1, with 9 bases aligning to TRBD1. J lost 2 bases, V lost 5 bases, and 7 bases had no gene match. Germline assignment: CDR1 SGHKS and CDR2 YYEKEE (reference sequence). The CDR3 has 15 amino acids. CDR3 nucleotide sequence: TGTGCCAGCAGTCCACAGGGGGCGCGAAACACTGAAGCTTTCTTT. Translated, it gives CASSPQGARNTEAFF.

CDR3 in DNA: TGTGCCAGCCTGGGGCTGGGCCACATTAACTCTGGGGCCAACGTCCTGACTTTC. Amino acid sequence: CASLGLGHINSGANVLTF. The chain is built from TRBV27 and TRBJ2-6, with D possibly being TRBD1 (5 bases). Germline CDR1 and CDR2: MNHEY and SMNVEV (reference sequence). CDR3 size: 18 residues. The V end was cut by 8 bases, the J end by 0 bases, with 20 bases between.

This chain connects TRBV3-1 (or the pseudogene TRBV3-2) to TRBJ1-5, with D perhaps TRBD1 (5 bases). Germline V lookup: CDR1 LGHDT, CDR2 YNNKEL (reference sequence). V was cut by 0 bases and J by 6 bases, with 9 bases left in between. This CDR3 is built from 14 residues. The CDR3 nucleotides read TGTGCCAGCAGCCAAGATTGGGGCGGTCAGCCCCAGCATTTT. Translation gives CASSQDWGGQPQHF.

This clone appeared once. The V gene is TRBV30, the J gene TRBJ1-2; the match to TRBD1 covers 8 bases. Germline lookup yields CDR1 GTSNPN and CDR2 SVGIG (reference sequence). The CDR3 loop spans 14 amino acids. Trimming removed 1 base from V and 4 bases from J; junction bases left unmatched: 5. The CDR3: CAWSGEDRAYGYTF. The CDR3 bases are TGTGCCTGGAGTGGAGAGGACAGGGCCTATGGCTACACCTTC.

For the CDR3, the DNA is TGTGCCAGCAGTTACAGGGGAATCTATGGCTACACCTTC. Its protein is CASSYRGIYGYTF. The rearrangement links TRBV28 to TRBJ1-2; 7 bases match TRBD1. V was pared by 4 bases and J by 4 bases, with 3 bases of the junction left unmatched. Germline CDR1 reads MDHEN; CDR2 reads SYDVKM. This CDR3 is 13 amino acids long.

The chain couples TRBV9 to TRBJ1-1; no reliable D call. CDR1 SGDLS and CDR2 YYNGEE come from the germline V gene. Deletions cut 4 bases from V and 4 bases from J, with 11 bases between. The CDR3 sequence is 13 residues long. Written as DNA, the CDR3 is TGTGCCAGCAGCCCTTGGGAGGGCACTGAAGCTTTCTTT. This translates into CASSPWEGTEAFF.

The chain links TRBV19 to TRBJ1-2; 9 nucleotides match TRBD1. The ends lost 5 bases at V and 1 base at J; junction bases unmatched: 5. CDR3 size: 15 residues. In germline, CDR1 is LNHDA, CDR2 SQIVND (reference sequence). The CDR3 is CASSGGTGSNYGYTF. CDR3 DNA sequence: TGTGCCAGTAGTGGAGGGACAGGGAGTAACTATGGCTACACCTTC.

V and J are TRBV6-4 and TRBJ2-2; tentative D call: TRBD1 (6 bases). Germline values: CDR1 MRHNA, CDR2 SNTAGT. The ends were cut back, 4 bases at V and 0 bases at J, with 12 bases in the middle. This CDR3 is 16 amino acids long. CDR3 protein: CASSVKTGTNTGELFF. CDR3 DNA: TGTGCCAGCAGTGTTAAAACAGGGACGAACACCGGGGAGCTGTTTTTT.

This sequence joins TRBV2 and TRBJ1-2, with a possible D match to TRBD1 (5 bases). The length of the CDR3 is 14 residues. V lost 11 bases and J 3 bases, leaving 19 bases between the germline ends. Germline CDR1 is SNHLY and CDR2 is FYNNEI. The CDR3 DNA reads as TGTGCCTCCACGAAGACAGATTTGGACTATGGCTACACCTTC. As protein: CASTKTDLDYGYTF.